These T cell receptor beta chains were read from a single sample in a study of T cell repertoires in cytomegalovirus infection. In TCRdb, the reads were re-called with MiXCR into one record per CDR3 protein. The repertoire holds fewer than 350,000 distinct CDR3 sequences, with 8% to 10% as singletons. The sequenced sample consisted of PBMCs. The receptors were sampled from a human donor in good health (CMV status not recorded). Some clones in this sample may be carry-over from other donors' samples. The CDR3 runs from the conserved cysteine through the conserved F or W. D genes are given only for firm matches. Clone size is stated in some rows and not others, as once, few, many or a class when expanded.

v_call: TRBV12-3/TRBV12-4
clone_size: many
cdr3_length: 13
j_call: TRBJ1-2
d_call: -
cdr3_aa: CASSHRRLGGYTF
cdr3_nt: TGTGCCAGCAGTCATAGGAGGTTGGGGGGCTACACCTTC

v_call: TRBV2
clone_size: many
cdr3_length: 13
j_call: TRBJ2-5
d_call: -
cdr3_aa: CASSDVVAGTQYF
cdr3_nt: TGTGCCAGCAGTGACGTGGTGGCGGGGACCCAGTACTTC

v_call: TRBV7-9
clone_size: many
cdr3_length: 14
j_call: TRBJ1-5
d_call: -
cdr3_aa: CASSLAGYNQPQHF
cdr3_nt: TGTGCCAGCAGCTTAGCCGGGTATAATCAGCCCCAGCATTTT

v_call: TRBV6-2/TRBV6-3
clone_size: many
cdr3_length: 15
j_call: TRBJ2-1
d_call: -
cdr3_aa: CASSYSVGAYNEQFF
cdr3_nt: TGTGCCAGCAGTTACTCTGTGGGGGCCTACAATGAGCAGTTCTTC

v_call: TRBV2
clone_size: -
cdr3_length: 14
j_call: TRBJ1-5
d_call: TRBD1
cdr3_aa: CASSADRGNQPQHF
cdr3_nt: TGTGCCAGCAGCGCCGACAGGGGCAATCAGCCCCAGCATTTT

v_call: TRBV7-2
clone_size: -
cdr3_length: 16
j_call: TRBJ1-3
d_call: -
cdr3_aa: CASSLGRGEPGNTIYF
cdr3_nt: TGTGCCAGCAGCTTAGGGCGGGGAGAACCTGGAAACACCATATATTTT

v_call: TRBV19
clone_size: -
cdr3_length: 16
j_call: TRBJ1-5
d_call: -
cdr3_aa: CASIEGGRWNNQPQHF
cdr3_nt: TGTGCCAGTATCGAGGGGGGGAGATGGAACAATCAGCCCCAGCATTTT

v_call: TRBV7-8
clone_size: many
cdr3_length: 13
j_call: TRBJ2-5
d_call: -
cdr3_aa: CASSNAPRETQYF
cdr3_nt: TGTGCCAGCAGCAACGCCCCCCGTGAGACCCAGTACTTC

v_call: TRBV23-1
clone_size: few
cdr3_length: 14
j_call: TRBJ2-7
d_call: -
cdr3_aa: CASSQSLETHEQYF
cdr3_nt: TGCGCCAGCAGTCAATCCCTCGAGACACACGAGCAGTACTTC

v_call: TRBV7-9
clone_size: few
cdr3_length: 17
j_call: TRBJ2-7
d_call: TRBD2
cdr3_aa: CASSDRFLAGDNYEQYF
cdr3_nt: TGTGCCAGCAGCGACCGTTTTTTAGCGGGGGACAACTACGAGCAGTACTTC

v_call: TRBV28
clone_size: -
cdr3_length: 15
j_call: TRBJ2-1
d_call: TRBD1
cdr3_aa: CASSKPGTGRNEQFF
cdr3_nt: TGTGCCAGCAGTAAACCCGGGACAGGGCGCAATGAGCAGTTCTTC

v_call: TRBV10-3
clone_size: many
cdr3_length: 15
j_call: TRBJ2-7
d_call: -
cdr3_aa: CAISATLGAAYEQYF
cdr3_nt: TGTGCCATCAGCGCCACGCTGGGGGCGGCCTACGAGCAGTACTTC

v_call: TRBV6-2/TRBV6-3
clone_size: few
cdr3_length: 13
j_call: TRBJ1-5
d_call: TRBD1
cdr3_aa: CASSSQGMQPQHF
cdr3_nt: TGTGCCAGCAGTTCACAGGGGATGCAGCCCCAGCATTTT

v_call: TRBV7-6
clone_size: many
cdr3_length: 15
j_call: TRBJ2-7
d_call: -
cdr3_aa: CASSLRAESSYEQYF
cdr3_nt: TGTGCCAGCAGCTTAAGGGCGGAGAGCTCCTACGAGCAGTACTTC

v_call: TRBV6-2/TRBV6-3
clone_size: -
cdr3_length: 14
j_call: TRBJ2-5
d_call: TRBD2
cdr3_aa: CASQTSGGQETQYF
cdr3_nt: TGTGCCAGTCAGACTAGCGGGGGCCAAGAGACCCAGTACTTC

v_call: TRBV4-3
clone_size: once
cdr3_length: 18
j_call: TRBJ2-3
d_call: TRBD2
cdr3_aa: CASSQDVLAGGQTDTQYF
cdr3_nt: TGCGCCAGCAGCCAAGATGTCCTAGCGGGGGGGCAGACAGATACGCAGTATTTT

v_call: TRBV7-2
clone_size: many
cdr3_length: 15
j_call: TRBJ1-3
d_call: -
cdr3_aa: CASRRKGWGGNTIYF
cdr3_nt: TGTGCCAGCAGACGAAAGGGTTGGGGTGGAAACACCATATATTTT

v_call: TRBV10-2
clone_size: many
cdr3_length: 18
j_call: TRBJ1-2
d_call: -
cdr3_aa: CASSEKGVETGRLRGYTF
cdr3_nt: TGCGCCAGCAGTGAGAAGGGGGTCGAGACAGGCCGCCTGAGGGGCTACACCTTC

v_call: TRBV7-2
clone_size: many
cdr3_length: 13
j_call: TRBJ1-1
d_call: -
cdr3_aa: CASSSTVDTEAFF
cdr3_nt: TGTGCCAGCAGTTCGACAGTTGACACTGAAGCTTTCTTT

v_call: TRBV6-1
clone_size: few
cdr3_length: 15
j_call: TRBJ2-1
d_call: TRBD2
cdr3_aa: CASSDEAGGNNEQFF
cdr3_nt: TGTGCCAGCAGTGACGAAGCGGGAGGGAACAATGAGCAGTTCTTC

v_call: TRBV6-2/TRBV6-3
clone_size: -
cdr3_length: 14
j_call: TRBJ2-7
d_call: -
cdr3_aa: CATAGEGFRDEQYF
cdr3_nt: TGTGCCACCGCCGGAGAGGGGTTTCGGGACGAGCAGTACTTC

v_call: TRBV7-2
clone_size: -
cdr3_length: 15
j_call: TRBJ1-1
d_call: -
cdr3_aa: CASSLARGENTEAFF
cdr3_nt: TGTGCCAGCAGCTTAGCCCGAGGCGAGAACACTGAAGCTTTCTTT

v_call: TRBV6-6
clone_size: few
cdr3_length: 13
j_call: TRBJ2-1
d_call: TRBD2
cdr3_aa: CASSSYVLAEQFF
cdr3_nt: TGTGCCAGCAGTTCCTACGTACTAGCGGAGCAGTTCTTC